A single sample gave rise to the 16 T cell receptor beta chains below, sequenced in a study of cytomegalovirus exposure and HLA in healthy donors. It was with 60 Vbeta and 13 Jbeta primers that the PCR ran. The method was immunoSEQ multiplex PCR; TCRdb's version includes in-frame clones alone and lacks a portion of them. The table lists fewer than 250,000 clones, 75% to 80% of them singletons, with about 1.7% in the top ten. The sample comprised PBMCs. The source of these receptors is a male donor in good health and CMV-seronegative.

This chain joins TRBV5-1 and TRBJ2-7, with 11 nucleotides matching TRBD2. CDR1 is SGHRS, CDR2 YFSETQ, per germline. The CDR3 sequence is 17 residues long. Trimming at V came to 3 bases and at J to 4 bases, leaving 12 bases not matched to a gene. The CDR3 DNA sequence: TGCGCCAGCAGCTCGCCACCGGAGGGGACTAGCGGATACGAGCAGTACTTC. Translating it yields CASSSPPEGTSGYEQYF.

This rearrangement joins TRBV5-1 to TRBJ2-3, with 10 bases that match TRBD2. Germline CDR1 reads SGHRS; CDR2 reads YFSETQ. J lost 3 bases, V lost 3 bases, and 7 bases had no gene match. CDR3 length: 16 residues. CDR3 sequence: CASSSLAGVGTDTQYF. CDR3 nucleotides: TGCGCCAGCAGCTCCCTAGCGGGAGTAGGAACAGATACGCAGTATTTT. The variable domain in full, completed from reference TRBV5-1 and TRBJ2-3, reads KAGVTQTPRYLIKTRGQQVTLSCSPISGHRSVSWYQQTPGQGLQFLFEYFSETQRNKGNFPGRFSGRQFSNSRSEMNVSTLELGDSALYLCASSSLAGVGTDTQYFGPGTRLTVL.

This chain connects TRBV5-8 to TRBJ2-3, with TRBD1 matching over 8 bases. The CDR3 contains 16 residues. The trim removed 4 bases at V and 3 bases at J, leaving 10 bases unmatched. Germline V gene data show CDR1 as SGHTS and CDR2 as YDEGEE. In DNA form, the CDR3 reads TGTGCCAGCAGCCAGGGACAGGTCGCCTTAACAGATACGCAGTATTTT. This codes for CASSQGQVALTDTQYF.

The chain recombines TRBV9 with TRBJ2-1; no clear D. CDR1 is SGDLS and CDR2 is YYNGEE in the germline V gene. V lost 0 bases to trimming and J lost 0 bases, with 7 bases between them. This CDR3 region has 15 residues. The DNA for the CDR3 is TGTGCCAGCAGCGTAGAACAAAGCTCCTACAATGAGCAGTTCTTC. Amino acids: CASSVEQSSYNEQFF.

The genes are TRBV5-1 and TRBJ1-1; TRBD1 agrees at 9 bases. The germline CDR1 and CDR2 sequences are SGHRS and YFSETQ. This CDR3 is built from 15 residues. J gave up 5 bases and V 0 bases, and 5 bases lay outside the gene matches. Here the CDR3 reads CASSLVGTGSTEAFF. The CDR3 nucleotides are TGCGCCAGCAGCTTGGTAGGGACAGGGTCGACTGAAGCTTTCTTT.

The chain employs TRBV12-5 and TRBJ1-1, with D unresolved. The V and J ends lost 7 bases and 8 bases respectively, with 17 bases between them. The CDR3 has 13 amino acids. Germline V gene sequence: CDR1 LGHNT, CDR2 FRNRAP. CDR3 in amino acids: CASARNTKSEAFF. In nucleotides, the CDR3 is TGTGCTAGTGCCCGAAATACTAAGAGCGAAGCTTTCTTT.

The chain recombines TRBV7-9 with TRBJ1-1, with TRBD1 matching over 8 bases. After removal of 5 bases from V and 1 base from J, the junction contained 3 bases not matched to a gene. From germline, CDR1 is SEHNR and CDR2 FQNEAQ (reference sequence). The CDR3 runs 14 residues. The CDR3 bases are TGTGCCAGCAGCCACGGACAGGGGAACACTGAAGCTTTCTTT. It codes for CASSHGQGNTEAFF.

This sequence joins TRBV19 and TRBJ1-3; the D is unclear. CDR1 is LNHDA, CDR2 SQIVND, per germline (reference sequence). This CDR3 comprises 14 residues. V dropped 1 base and J dropped 0 bases, with 4 bases sitting between them. This CDR3 reads CASSIAFSGNTIYF. CDR3 DNA sequence: TGTGCCAGTAGTATAGCGTTCTCTGGAAACACCATATATTTT.

This clone was observed a few times. The chain links TRBV25-1 to TRBJ2-5; the match to TRBD2 covers 7 bases. J was trimmed by 2 bases and V by 6 bases; bases with no gene match: 6. CDR1 and CDR2 from the germline V gene are MGHDK and SYGVNS. The CDR3 consists of 14 residues. In DNA form, the CDR3 reads TGTGCCAGCAGGCATGGCGGGAGTCAAGAGACCCAGTACTTC. It translates to CASRHGGSQETQYF.

This clone was recorded only once. The chain has TRBV19 and TRBJ2-7, with TRBD1 identical over 8 bases. Germline V gene data show CDR1 as LNHDA and CDR2 as SQIVND (reference sequence). V gave up 3 bases and J gave up 0 bases; unmatched junction bases: 1. CDR3 length: 14 amino acids. CDR3 sequence: CASSMGQASYEQYF. The CDR3 DNA reads as TGTGCCAGTAGTATGGGACAGGCCTCCTACGAGCAGTACTTC.

This chain connects TRBV30 to TRBJ2-5, with D perhaps matching TRBD1 (5 bases). V gave up 1 base and J gave up 0 bases, with 12 bases separating them. CDR3 length: 15 residues. Germline CDR1 is GTSNPN and CDR2 is SVGIG (reference sequence). CDR3 bases: TGTGCCTGGAGTGCACAGGTGGGGTACCAAGAGACCCAGTACTTC. It encodes CAWSAQVGYQETQYF.

A single count supports this clone. The chain links TRBV5-4 to TRBJ1-3; the match to TRBD1 covers 11 bases. Germline V gene sequence: CDR1 SGHNT, CDR2 YYREEE (reference sequence). The CDR3 has 18 amino acids. With 3 bases clipped from V and 0 bases from J, the junction kept 8 bases outside the gene matches. The CDR3 sequence is CASSWRTGGFPSGNTIYF. Written as DNA, the CDR3 is TGTGCCAGCAGCTGGAGGACAGGGGGCTTCCCCTCTGGAAACACCATATATTTT.

This chain uses TRBV7-9 with TRBJ1-1; D call uncertain. Germline CDR1 is SEHNR and CDR2 is FQNEAQ (reference sequence). This CDR3 region has 14 residues. Trimming shortened V by 3 bases and J by 1 base, and 9 bases separated the two germline ends. The chain's CDR3 is CASSFSGTNTEAFF. The CDR3 region has the DNA TGTGCCAGCAGCTTCTCGGGAACGAACACTGAAGCTTTCTTT.

The chain is built from TRBV7-2 and TRBJ1-5; D may be TRBD1 (5 bases). Germline V gives CDR1 SGHTA, CDR2 FQGNSA. The V end was cut by 4 bases, the J end by 2 bases, with 12 bases between. The CDR3 length is 15 residues. CDR3 nucleotide sequence: TGTGCCAGCAGCTGGGGGGGGAGTGGCAATCAGCCCCAGCATTTT. This encodes CASSWGGSGNQPQHF.

The J gene is TRBJ2-3, the V gene TRBV5-4; tentative D call: TRBD2 (6 bases). Germline CDR1 and CDR2: SGHNT and YYREEE (reference sequence). Trimming took off 0 bases at V and 0 bases at J, with 8 bases between the two ends. This CDR3 contains 15 residues. The CDR3 DNA sequence: TGTGCCAGCAGCTTGGATAGCGGCAGCACAGATACGCAGTATTTT. It translates to CASSLDSGSTDTQYF.

This clone was seen once. This chain connects TRBV5-1 to TRBJ2-7, with 11 bases that match TRBD2. The V gene's germline CDR1 is SGHRS and CDR2 YFSETQ. Trimming at V came to 4 bases and at J to 2 bases, leaving 5 bases not matched to a gene. The CDR3 has 15 amino acids. The CDR3 coding sequence is TGCGCCAGCAGCCCTGGGACTAGCGGAACCTACGAGCAGTACTTC. Amino acids: CASSPGTSGTYEQYF.